A single sample gave rise to the 2 T cell receptor beta chains below, sequenced in a study of T cells expressing NK-cell markers. After re-calling the 5' RACE reads, TCRdb lists one entry per CDR3 protein, DNA absent. The sample includes more than 20,000 distinct CDR3 sequences. Specimen: blood T cells: a sorted CD56 or NKG2C T cell subset, CD4+ or CD8+ T cells, or bulk PBMC T cells (not recorded which). The receptors stem from a man aged 18 to 69 in good health.

This chain uses TRBV7-2 with TRBJ2-1; there is no DNA to check the TCRdb D call of TRBD1. The CDR3 sequence is 13 residues long. Germline CDR1 SGHTA, CDR2 FQGNSA. This CDR3 reads CASSPLQGKEQFF.

The CDR3 region is CASSQEIKAGGSTDTQYF. V usage is TRBV4-3 and J usage is TRBJ2-3; TCRdb selects TRBD2, and the lack of DNA leaves this call unchecked. Germline lookup yields CDR1 LGHNA and CDR2 YSLEER. This CDR3 spans 18 amino acids.